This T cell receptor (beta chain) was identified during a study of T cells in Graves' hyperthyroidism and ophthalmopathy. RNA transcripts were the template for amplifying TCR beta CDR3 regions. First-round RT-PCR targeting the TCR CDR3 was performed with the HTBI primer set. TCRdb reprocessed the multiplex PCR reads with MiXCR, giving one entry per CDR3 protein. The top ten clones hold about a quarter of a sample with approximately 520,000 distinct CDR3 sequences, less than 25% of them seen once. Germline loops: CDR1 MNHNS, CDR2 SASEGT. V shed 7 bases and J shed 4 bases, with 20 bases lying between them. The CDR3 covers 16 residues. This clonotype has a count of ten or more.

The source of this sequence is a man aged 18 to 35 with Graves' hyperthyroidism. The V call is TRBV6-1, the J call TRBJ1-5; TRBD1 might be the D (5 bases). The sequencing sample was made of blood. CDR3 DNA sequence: TGTGCCAGCACTCCCACGGCGGGGACCCTGAATCAGCCCCAGCATTTT. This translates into CASTPTAGTLNQPQHF.